Following are 11 T cell receptor beta chains from one sample sequenced in a study of blood T cell repertoires in COVID-19. Some clones are missing from TCRdb's copy, which holds only in-frame ones; the method was immunoSEQ multiplex PCR. The table lists 88,000 or so clones, 89% of them singletons. Specimen: peripheral blood. The receptors originated from a man over 45 with acute or convalescent COVID-19.

This sequence joins TRBV29-1 and TRBJ2-3; D perhaps matches TRBD2 (6 bases). The V and J ends lost 4 bases and 1 base respectively, with 9 bases between them. CDR1 and CDR2 from the germline V gene are SQVTM and ANQGSEA. The CDR3 runs 13 residues. In DNA, the CDR3 is TGCAGCGTTGCGGGGGAGGGCACAGATACGCAGTATTTT. It codes for CSVAGEGTDTQYF.

This clone was picked up a small number of times. The chain employs TRBV4-3 and TRBJ1-3; possibly TRBD1 for D (5 bases). Germline values: CDR1 LGHNA, CDR2 YSLEER. V was pared by 4 bases and J by 0 bases, with 10 bases between. The CDR3 has 15 residues. DNA of the CDR3: TGCGCCAGCAGCCCCGGGGGGTTCTCTGGAAACACCATATATTTT. It specifies CASSPGGFSGNTIYF.

CDR3 nucleotides: TGTGCCAGCAGTGAAATGGACAGGGGGCGGCGTGGCTACACCTTC. It specifies CASSEMDRGRRGYTF. The chain has TRBV6-1 and TRBJ1-2; 11 nucleotides match TRBD1. CDR3 size: 15 residues. Germline lookup yields CDR1 MNHNS and CDR2 SASEGT. J lost 7 bases, V lost 2 bases, and 6 bases had no gene match.

In its sample, this clone was seen once. The V gene is TRBV4-1, the J gene TRBJ1-1; D not certain. The CDR3 is 13 residues long. The V gene's germline CDR1 is MGHRA and CDR2 YSYEKL. Trimming cost V 0 bases and J 1 base, with 3 bases left between them. CDR3 DNA: TGCGCCAGCAGCCAAGAAGCGAACACTGAAGCTTTCTTT. As protein: CASSQEANTEAFF.

The gene calls are TRBV27 and TRBJ1-5; TRBD1 might be the D (5 bases). The CDR3 covers 15 residues. V lost 6 bases and J lost 0, with 12 bases in between. Germline CDR1 reads MNHEY; CDR2 reads SMNVEV (reference sequence). The CDR3 reads CASSPTGRSNQPQHF. Written as DNA, the CDR3 is TGTGCCAGCAGCCCTACAGGACGTAGCAATCAGCCCCAGCATTTT.

This clone was seen only a few times. This chain uses TRBV15 with TRBJ1-1; D may be TRBD1 (5 bases). V was clipped by 10 bases and J by 4 bases, with 16 bases between them. This CDR3 region has 13 residues. Germline assignment: CDR1 LNHNV and CDR2 YYDKDF (reference sequence). CDR3 coding DNA: TGTGCCAGCGGCTTTAATAGGGGCACTGAAGCTTTCTTT. Encoded protein: CASGFNRGTEAFF.

The chain uses TRBV11-2 and TRBJ2-5, with D maybe TRBD1 (6 bases). The CDR3 runs to 13 residues. CDR1 is SGHAT, CDR2 FQNNGV, per germline. Trimming cost V 5 bases and J 3 bases, with 10 bases left between them. The CDR3 region is CASSHWTEETQYF. CDR3 DNA: TGTGCCAGCAGCCATTGGACAGAAGAGACCCAGTACTTC.

This chain joins TRBV5-8 and TRBJ2-2, with no clear D. The V gene's germline CDR1 is SGHTS and CDR2 YDEGEE. The germline V and J ends were trimmed by 1 base and 8 bases, with 6 bases remaining between them. This CDR3 contains 12 residues. The CDR3 loop reads CASSLFSGELFF. The CDR3 DNA is TGTGCCAGCAGCTTGTTTTCAGGGGAGCTGTTTTTT.

The V and J genes are TRBV2 and TRBJ2-1; unclear D gene. V lost 2 bases, J lost 4 bases, and 9 bases lay in between. Germline V gene sequence: CDR1 SNHLY, CDR2 FYNNEI. The CDR3 length is 14 residues. The CDR3 DNA follows: TGTGCCAGCAGTGAACCTCCCCGGTACAATGAGCAGTTCTTC. This sequence encodes CASSEPPRYNEQFF.

The chain couples TRBV28 to TRBJ2-7; TRBD1 aligns across 7 bases. Germline CDR1 is MDHEN and CDR2 is SYDVKM. Germline trimming cut 7 bases from V and 5 bases from J; bases unmatched to any gene: 11. The CDR3 has 14 residues. CDR3 sequence reads: CASTQDRTSHEQYF. CDR3 sequence (DNA): TGTGCCAGCACTCAGGACAGGACGTCCCACGAGCAGTACTTC.

CDR3 nucleotides: TGTGCCAGCAGCTTCGCCCGGGACAGCCTTTCTAAGGACGACACTGAAGCTTTCTTT. This encodes CASSFARDSLSKDDTEAFF. The chain employs TRBV7-2 and TRBJ1-1; the match to TRBD1 covers 7 bases. V was clipped by 3 bases and J by 3 bases; unmatched bases: 19. Germline assignment: CDR1 SGHTA and CDR2 FQGNSA. The CDR3 contains 19 residues.